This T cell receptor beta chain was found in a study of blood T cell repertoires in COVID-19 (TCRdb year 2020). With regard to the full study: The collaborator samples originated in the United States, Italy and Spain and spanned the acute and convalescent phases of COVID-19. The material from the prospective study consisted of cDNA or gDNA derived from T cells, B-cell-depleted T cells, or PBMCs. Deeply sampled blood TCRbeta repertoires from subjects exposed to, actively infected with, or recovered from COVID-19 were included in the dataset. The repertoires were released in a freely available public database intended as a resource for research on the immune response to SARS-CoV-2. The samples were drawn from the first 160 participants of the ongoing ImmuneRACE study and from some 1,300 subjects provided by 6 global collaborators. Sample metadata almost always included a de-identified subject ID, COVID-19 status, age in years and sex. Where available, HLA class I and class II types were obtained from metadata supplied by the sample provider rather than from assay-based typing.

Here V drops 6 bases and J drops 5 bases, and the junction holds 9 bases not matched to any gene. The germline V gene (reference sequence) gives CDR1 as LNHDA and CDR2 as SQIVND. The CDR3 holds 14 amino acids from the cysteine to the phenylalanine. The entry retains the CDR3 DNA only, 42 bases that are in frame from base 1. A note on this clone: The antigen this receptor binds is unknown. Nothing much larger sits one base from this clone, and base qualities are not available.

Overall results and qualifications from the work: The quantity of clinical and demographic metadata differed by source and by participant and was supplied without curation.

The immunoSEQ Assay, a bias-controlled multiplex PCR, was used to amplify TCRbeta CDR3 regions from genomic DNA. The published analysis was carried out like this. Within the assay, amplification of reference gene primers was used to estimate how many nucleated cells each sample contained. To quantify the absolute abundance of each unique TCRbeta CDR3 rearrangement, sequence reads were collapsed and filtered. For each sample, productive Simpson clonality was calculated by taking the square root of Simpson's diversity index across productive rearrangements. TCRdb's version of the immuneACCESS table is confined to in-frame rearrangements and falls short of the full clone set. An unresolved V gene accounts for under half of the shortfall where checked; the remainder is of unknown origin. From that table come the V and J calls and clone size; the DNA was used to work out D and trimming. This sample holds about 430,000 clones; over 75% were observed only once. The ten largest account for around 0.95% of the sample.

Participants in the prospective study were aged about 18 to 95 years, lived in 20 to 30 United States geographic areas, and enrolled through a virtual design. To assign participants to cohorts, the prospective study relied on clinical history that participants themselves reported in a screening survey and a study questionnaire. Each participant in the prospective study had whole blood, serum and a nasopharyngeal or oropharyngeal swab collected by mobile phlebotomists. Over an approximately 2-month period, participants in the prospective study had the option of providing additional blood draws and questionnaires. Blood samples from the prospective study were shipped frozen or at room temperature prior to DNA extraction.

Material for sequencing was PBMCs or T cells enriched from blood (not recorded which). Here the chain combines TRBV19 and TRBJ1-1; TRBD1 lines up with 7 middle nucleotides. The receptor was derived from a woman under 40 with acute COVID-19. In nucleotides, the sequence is TGTGCCAGTAGGCAGCTACAGGGGAGGACTGAAGCTTTCTTT. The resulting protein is CASRQLQGRTEAFF.